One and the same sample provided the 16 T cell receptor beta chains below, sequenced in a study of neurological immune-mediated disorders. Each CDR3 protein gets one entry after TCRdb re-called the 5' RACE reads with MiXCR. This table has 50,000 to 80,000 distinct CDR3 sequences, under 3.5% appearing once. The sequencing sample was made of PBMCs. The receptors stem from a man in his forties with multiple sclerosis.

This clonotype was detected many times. The CDR3 sequence is CASSLDQSEGYTF. CDR3 in DNA: TGCGCCAGCAGCTTGGACCAATCGGAAGGCTACACCTTC. The chain links TRBV5-1 to TRBJ1-2, with D uncertain. This CDR3 comprises 13 residues. Germline CDR1 SGHRS, CDR2 YFSETQ. V lost 0 bases to trimming and J lost 8 bases, with 11 bases between them.

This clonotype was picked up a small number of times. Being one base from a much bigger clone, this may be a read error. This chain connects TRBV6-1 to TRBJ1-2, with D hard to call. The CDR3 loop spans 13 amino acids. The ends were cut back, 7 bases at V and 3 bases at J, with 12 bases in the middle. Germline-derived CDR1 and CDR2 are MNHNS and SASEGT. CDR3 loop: CASKTSSDYGYTF. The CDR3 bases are TGTGCCAGCAAGACATCCAGCGACTATGGCTACACCTTC.

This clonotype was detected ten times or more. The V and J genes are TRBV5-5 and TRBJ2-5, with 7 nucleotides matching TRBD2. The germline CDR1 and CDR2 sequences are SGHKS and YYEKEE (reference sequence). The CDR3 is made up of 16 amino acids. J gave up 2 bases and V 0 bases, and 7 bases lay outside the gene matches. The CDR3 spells CASSLGYGTTQETQYF. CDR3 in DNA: TGTGCCAGCAGCTTGGGGTACGGGACTACACAAGAGACCCAGTACTTC.

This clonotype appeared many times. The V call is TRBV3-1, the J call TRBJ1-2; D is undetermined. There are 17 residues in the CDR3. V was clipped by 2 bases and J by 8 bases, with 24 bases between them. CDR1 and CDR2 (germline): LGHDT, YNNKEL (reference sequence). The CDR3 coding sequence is TGTGCCAGCAGCCAAACCCGGAGAAGGAGTTATTTGGAGGGCTACACCTTC. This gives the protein CASSQTRRRSYLEGYTF.

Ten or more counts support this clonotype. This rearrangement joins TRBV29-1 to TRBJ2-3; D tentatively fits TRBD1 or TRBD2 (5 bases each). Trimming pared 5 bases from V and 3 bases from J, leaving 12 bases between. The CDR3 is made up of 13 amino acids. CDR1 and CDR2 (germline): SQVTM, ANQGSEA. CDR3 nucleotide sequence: TGCAGCGTTTACCCCGGGACGACAGATACGCAGTATTTT. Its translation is CSVYPGTTDTQYF.

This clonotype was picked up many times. CDR3 region: CSAHGRGASNLAKNIQYF. The CDR3 DNA reads as TGCAGTGCCCACGGTAGGGGGGCCTCAAACCTAGCCAAAAACATTCAGTACTTC. This sequence joins TRBV20-1 and TRBJ2-4; TRBD1 or TRBD2 may be the D gene (6 bases each). There are 18 residues in the CDR3. Deletions cut 6 bases from V and 0 bases from J, with 24 bases between. Germline lookup yields CDR1 DFQATT and CDR2 SNEGSKA (reference sequence).

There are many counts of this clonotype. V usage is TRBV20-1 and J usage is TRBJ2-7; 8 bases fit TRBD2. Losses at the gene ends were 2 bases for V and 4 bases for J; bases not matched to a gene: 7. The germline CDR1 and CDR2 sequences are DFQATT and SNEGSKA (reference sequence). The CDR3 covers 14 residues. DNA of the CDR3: TGCAGTGCTAGAACCGGACTAGCCAGTTACGAGCAGTACTTC. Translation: CSARTGLASYEQYF.

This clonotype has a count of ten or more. CDR3 bases: TGTGCCATTTCTAGCGGGAGTCCGGAGACCCAGTACTTC. Protein product: CAISSGSPETQYF. The chain uses TRBV12-3 or TRBV12-4 and TRBJ2-5, with 10 bases matching TRBD2. The ends lost 10 bases at V and 5 bases at J; junction bases unmatched: 7. The CDR3 sequence is 13 residues long.

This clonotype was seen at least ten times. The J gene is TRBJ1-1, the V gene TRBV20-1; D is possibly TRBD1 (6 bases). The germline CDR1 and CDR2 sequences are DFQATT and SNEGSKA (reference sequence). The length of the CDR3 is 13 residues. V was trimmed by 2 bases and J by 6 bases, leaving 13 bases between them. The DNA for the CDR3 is TGCAGTGCTAGACCGGGACAACTTCCTGAAGCTTTCTTT. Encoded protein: CSARPGQLPEAFF.

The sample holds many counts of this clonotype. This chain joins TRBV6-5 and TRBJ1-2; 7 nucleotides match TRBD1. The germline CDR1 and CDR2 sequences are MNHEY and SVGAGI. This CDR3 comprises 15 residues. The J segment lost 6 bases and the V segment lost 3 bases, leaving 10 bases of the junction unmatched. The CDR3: CASSYYGSGGDGYTF. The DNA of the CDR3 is TGTGCCAGCAGTTATTATGGTTCAGGGGGAGATGGCTACACCTTC.

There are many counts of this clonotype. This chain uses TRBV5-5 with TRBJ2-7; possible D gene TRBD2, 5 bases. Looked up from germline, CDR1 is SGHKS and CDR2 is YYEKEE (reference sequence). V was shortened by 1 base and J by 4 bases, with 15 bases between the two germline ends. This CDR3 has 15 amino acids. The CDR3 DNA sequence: TGTGCCAGCAGCTTGACCGAGCCGGGAAGGTACGAGCAGTACTTC. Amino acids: CASSLTEPGRYEQYF.

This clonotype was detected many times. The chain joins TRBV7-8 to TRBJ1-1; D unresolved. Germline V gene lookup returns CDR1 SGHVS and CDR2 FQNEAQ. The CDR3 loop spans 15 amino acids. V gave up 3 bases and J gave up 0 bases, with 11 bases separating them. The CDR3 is CASSLYGPLNTEAFF. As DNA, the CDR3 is TGTGCCAGCAGCTTGTACGGGCCGTTGAACACTGAAGCTTTCTTT.

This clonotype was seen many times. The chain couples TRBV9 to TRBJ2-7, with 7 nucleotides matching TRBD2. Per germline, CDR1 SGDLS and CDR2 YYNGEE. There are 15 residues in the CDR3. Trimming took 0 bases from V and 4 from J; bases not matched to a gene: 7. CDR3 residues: CASSVAPGGPYEQYF. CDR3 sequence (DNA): TGTGCCAGCAGCGTAGCACCGGGAGGCCCTTACGAGCAGTACTTC.

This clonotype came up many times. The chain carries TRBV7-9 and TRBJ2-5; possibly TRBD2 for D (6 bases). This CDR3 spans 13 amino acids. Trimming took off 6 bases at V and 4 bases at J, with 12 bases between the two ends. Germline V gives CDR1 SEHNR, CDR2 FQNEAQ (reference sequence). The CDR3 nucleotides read TGTGCCAGCAGGCCGGGACTCCTAGAGACCCAGTACTTC. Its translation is CASRPGLLETQYF.

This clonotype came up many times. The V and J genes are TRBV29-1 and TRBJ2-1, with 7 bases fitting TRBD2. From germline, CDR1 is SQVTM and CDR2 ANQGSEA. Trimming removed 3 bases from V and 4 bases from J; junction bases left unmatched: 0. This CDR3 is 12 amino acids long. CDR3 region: CSVEGGYNEQFF. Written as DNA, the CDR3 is TGCAGCGTTGAGGGGGGGTACAATGAGCAGTTCTTC.

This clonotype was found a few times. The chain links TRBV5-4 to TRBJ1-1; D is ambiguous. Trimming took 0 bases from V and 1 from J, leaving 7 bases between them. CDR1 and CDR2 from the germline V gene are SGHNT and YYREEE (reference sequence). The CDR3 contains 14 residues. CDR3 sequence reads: CASSLARSNTEAFF. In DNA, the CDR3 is TGTGCCAGCAGCTTGGCCAGGTCGAACACTGAAGCTTTCTTT. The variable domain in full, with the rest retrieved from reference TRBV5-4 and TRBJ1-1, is ETGVTQSPTHLIKTRGQQVTLRCSSQSGHNTVSWYQQALGQGPQFIFQYYREEENGRGNFPPRFSGLQFPNYSSELNVNALELDDSALYLCASSLARSNTEAFFGQGTRLTVV.